This T cell receptor beta chain was observed in a study of tumor-infiltrating lymphocytes in primary liver carcinoma. Total RNA (roughly 530 ng) served as template for TCR beta cDNA synthesis primed by a constant-region primer. Three nested multiplex PCR rounds, a slightly modified ARM-PCR method, built the TCR beta libraries. TCRdb fed the multiplex PCR reads into MiXCR, producing one record per CDR3 protein. The sample has some 43,000 distinct CDR3 sequences; around 64% are singletons. In its sample, this clonotype was seen once. The tissue used was unsorted bulk material of roughly 17-34 mg. RNA and DNA were co-extracted from it with the AllPrep DNA/RNA mini kit. This TCR derives from a middle-aged man with primary liver carcinoma and hepatitis B virus infection. What was sequenced was liver tumor tissue from sampling region 5. Subset specified: tumor region T5, tumor centre.

The CDR3 sequence is CSVAVGGYVNEQFF. For the CDR3, the DNA is TGCAGCGTGGCCGTAGGGGGGTACGTCAATGAGCAGTTCTTC. The V and J genes are TRBV29-1 and TRBJ2-1; D possibly uses TRBD1 or TRBD2 (6 bases each). The germline V gene has CDR1 SQVTM and CDR2 ANQGSEA. The CDR3 is 14 amino acids. V was shortened by 6 bases and J by 6 bases, with 18 bases between the two germline ends.